One and the same sample provided the 30 T cell receptor beta chains below, sequenced in a study of blood T cell repertoires in COVID-19. Sequencing used immunoSEQ multiplex PCR; TCRdb keeps in-frame clones, though not all of them. The table lists about 240,000 clones, more than 85% of them singletons. The sample was PBMCs or T cells enriched from blood (not recorded which). These receptors originate from a man in his forties or fifties who had recovered from COVID-19.

The chain links TRBV11-3 to TRBJ2-1; D uncertain. V gave up 1 base and J gave up 0 bases, with 7 bases separating them. CDR1 is SGHNT, CDR2 YENEEA, per germline. This CDR3 is 15 amino acids long. CDR3 loop: CASSLGASSYNEQFF. For the CDR3, the DNA is TGTGCCAGCAGCTTAGGGGCCAGCTCCTACAATGAGCAGTTCTTC. Based on the CDR3 plus reference TRBV11-3 and TRBJ2-1, the full variable domain is EAGVVQSPRYKIIEKKQPVAFWCNPISGHNTLYWYLQNLGQGPELLIRYENEEAVDDSQLPKDRFSAERLKGVDSTLKIQPAELGDSAVYLCASSLGASSYNEQFFGPGTRLTVL.

This clone has only a few counts. The rearrangement links TRBV9 to TRBJ1-2; no clear D. The germline V gene encodes CDR1 SGDLS and CDR2 YYNGEE. The CDR3 runs to 16 residues. The V and J ends lost 0 bases and 8 bases respectively, with 20 bases between them. In DNA, the CDR3 is TGTGCCAGCAGCGTAGTAGACCAGCCGGGGATGAAGGGCTACACCTTC. Translation: CASSVVDQPGMKGYTF.

This clone has more than one count but fewer than ten. This rearrangement joins TRBV6-5 to TRBJ1-1, with a tentative D call TRBD1 (6 bases). The germline gives CDR1 MNHEY, CDR2 SVGAGI. Trimming left V 6 bases short and J 3 bases short, with 14 bases between. This CDR3 is 14 amino acids long. CDR3 in amino acids: CASRAGVGYTEAFF. The CDR3 DNA reads TGTGCCAGCAGAGCAGGGGTGGGGTACACTGAAGCTTTCTTT.

As for this clone: Distinct nucleotide sequences in the sample also encode this CDR3. The chain uses TRBV7-3 and TRBJ1-2; D possibly corresponds to TRBD1 (5 bases). Trimming took off 2 bases at V and 5 bases at J, with 9 bases between the two ends. The germline V gene encodes CDR1 SGHTA and CDR2 FQGTGA. CDR3 length equals 13 residues. The CDR3 DNA follows: TGTGCCAGCAGCTTAGCCGGGGGATATGGCTACACCTTC. This sequence encodes CASSLAGGYGYTF.

The chain links TRBV10-1 to TRBJ2-3, with 8 bases that match TRBD2. CDR1 is WNHNN, CDR2 SYGVQD, per germline (reference sequence). CDR3 size: 15 residues. Trimming removed 3 bases from V and 1 base from J; junction bases left unmatched: 3. CDR3 protein: CASSEGSGGTDTQYF. CDR3 sequence (DNA): TGCGCCAGCAGTGAAGGTAGCGGGGGCACAGATACGCAGTATTTT.

V gene TRBV11-3 combines with J gene TRBJ1-6; no clear D gene. The CDR3 is made up of 16 amino acids. In germline, CDR1 is SGHNT, CDR2 YENEEA. V lost 1 base and J lost 0, with 7 bases in between. For the CDR3, the DNA is TGTGCCAGCAGCTTAGTGTCAGTCTCCTATAATTCACCCCTCCACTTT. Encoded protein: CASSLVSVSYNSPLHF.

The chain couples TRBV5-4 to TRBJ2-5; D perhaps matches TRBD2 (6 bases). Deletions cut 7 bases from V and 7 bases from J, with 23 bases between. Germline-derived CDR1 and CDR2 are SGHNT and YYREEE (reference sequence). This CDR3 comprises 15 residues. This CDR3 reads CASASRTGVLATQYF. The CDR3, as DNA: TGTGCCAGCGCCAGCCGGACGGGGGTACTGGCGACCCAGTACTTC.

This clone was seen only a few times. The CDR3, as DNA: TGTGCCAGCAGCCGGGTGGATCTCATGAACACTGAAGCTTTCTTT. The encoded protein is CASSRVDLMNTEAFF. V and J are TRBV9 and TRBJ1-1, with no clear D. The ends were cut back, 4 bases at V and 0 bases at J, with 13 bases in the middle. This CDR3 spans 15 amino acids. Germline lookup yields CDR1 SGDLS and CDR2 YYNGEE.

The gene calls are TRBV7-9 and TRBJ2-1; 7 nucleotides line up with TRBD1. V lost 5 bases and J lost 7; bases outside the gene matches: 14. The CDR3 length is 16 residues. Germline assignment: CDR1 SEHNR and CDR2 FQNEAQ (reference sequence). The chain's CDR3 is CASSVWGTVVGNEQFF. CDR3 sequence (DNA): TGTGCCAGCAGCGTATGGGGGACAGTCGTTGGGAATGAGCAGTTCTTC.

This chain uses TRBV2 with TRBJ1-2; possibly TRBD1 for D (5 bases). V was shortened by 10 bases and J by 3 bases, with 18 bases between the two germline ends. The germline CDR1 and CDR2 sequences are SNHLY and FYNNEI. This CDR3 spans 14 amino acids. The CDR3 is CANTLPGTYYGYTF. CDR3 sequence (DNA): TGTGCCAACACTCTACCAGGGACTTACTATGGCTACACCTTC. The full variable domain, its missing parts supplied by reference TRBV2 and TRBJ1-2, is EPEVTQTPSHQVTQMGQEVILRCVPISNHLYFYWYRQILGQKVEFLVSFYNNEISEKSEIFDDQFSVERPDGSNFTLKIRSTKLEDSAMYFCANTLPGTYYGYTFGSGTRLTVV.

The J gene is TRBJ2-7, the V gene TRBV18; no firm D call. The V end was cut by 1 base, the J end by 7 bases, with 11 bases between. Germline values: CDR1 KGHSH, CDR2 LQKENI. This CDR3 is built from 13 residues. CDR3 amino acids: CASSPLAGQEQYF. CDR3 in DNA: TGTGCCAGCTCACCACTTGCCGGTCAAGAGCAGTACTTC.

This clone was counted only a few times. This chain uses TRBV18 with TRBJ1-3, with 9 positions matching TRBD1. CDR3 length equals 18 residues. Per the germline V gene, CDR1 is KGHSH and CDR2 is LQKENI. V lost 5 bases, J lost 2 bases, and 13 bases stayed unmatched. The CDR3 protein is CASSRIQDRGGTGNTIYF. The CDR3 nucleotides read TGTGCCAGCTCAAGGATACAGGACAGGGGAGGAACTGGAAACACCATATATTTT. Full variable domain (remainder filled in from reference TRBV18 and TRBJ1-3): NAGVMQNPRHLVRRRGQEARLRCSPMKGHSHVYWYRQLPEEGLKFMVYLQKENIIDESGMPKERFSAEFPKEGPSILRIQQVVRGDSAAYFCASSRIQDRGGTGNTIYFGEGSWLTVV.

The chain uses TRBV24-1 and TRBJ2-7; a weak D match, TRBD2 (6 bases). The CDR3 length is 13 residues. V was trimmed by 11 bases and J by 6 bases, leaving 19 bases between them. The germline V gene has CDR1 KGHDR and CDR2 SFDVKD. CDR3 protein: CAKRGTGTSEQYF. CDR3 bases: TGTGCCAAACGGGGGACGGGGACGAGCGAGCAGTACTTC.

The V call is TRBV5-1, the J call TRBJ2-7, with D maybe TRBD1 (6 bases). V lost 0 bases and J 0 bases, leaving 13 bases between the germline ends. Germline V CDR1 and CDR2: SGHRS, YFSETQ. The CDR3 has 16 residues. The CDR3 here is CASSLVPGTNSYEQYF. CDR3 coding DNA: TGCGCCAGCAGCTTGGTACCCGGGACAAACTCCTACGAGCAGTACTTC. The variable domain in full, with the rest retrieved from reference TRBV5-1 and TRBJ2-7, is KAGVTQTPRYLIKTRGQQVTLSCSPISGHRSVSWYQQTPGQGLQFLFEYFSETQRNKGNFPGRFSGRQFSNSRSEMNVSTLELGDSALYLCASSLVPGTNSYEQYFGPGTRLTVT.

This chain joins TRBV7-9 and TRBJ2-7; tentatively, D is TRBD1 (5 bases). The CDR3 runs 13 residues. The ends were cut back, 5 bases at V and 2 bases at J, with 10 bases in the middle. Germline loops: CDR1 SEHNR, CDR2 FQNEAQ (reference sequence). The chain's CDR3 is CASSPKGPYEQYF. In DNA form, the CDR3 reads TGTGCCAGCAGCCCCAAGGGGCCCTACGAGCAGTACTTC.

This clone has only one observation. The chain uses TRBV18 and TRBJ2-1, with 7 bases matching TRBD1. CDR1 is KGHSH, CDR2 LQKENI, per germline. This CDR3 has 14 amino acids. With 0 bases clipped from V and 6 bases from J, the junction kept 2 bases outside the gene matches. The CDR3 nucleotides are TGTGCCAGCTCACCACCGACAGGGATCAATGAGCAGTTCTTC. Translated: CASSPPTGINEQFF.

This chain joins TRBV7-8 and TRBJ1-3; TRBD1 might be the D (6 bases). CDR3 length: 18 amino acids. Germline V gene data show CDR1 as SGHVS and CDR2 as FQNEAQ. Between the trimmed V and J ends, which lost 5 bases and 0 bases, there was a span of 20 bases. DNA for the CDR3: TGTGCCAGCAGCATTACAGGGTCCCCTCCCCGCTCTGGAAACACCATATATTTT. It specifies CASSITGSPPRSGNTIYF.

The gene calls are TRBV7-9 and TRBJ1-1; TRBD1 matches at 12 bases. This CDR3 spans 17 amino acids. The V segment lost 3 bases and the J segment 2 bases; nucleotides outside the gene matches: 7. The germline V gene encodes CDR1 SEHNR and CDR2 FQNEAQ (reference sequence). The DNA of the CDR3 is TGTGCCAGCAGCTTTTATGGGACAGGGGGCTTTAACACTGAAGCTTTCTTT. This encodes CASSFYGTGGFNTEAFF.

The rearrangement joins TRBV27 to TRBJ2-1, with 8 positions matching TRBD2. After removal of 3 bases from V and 4 bases from J, the junction contained 11 bases not matched to a gene. CDR3 length: 17 amino acids. Germline loops: CDR1 MNHEY, CDR2 SMNVEV (reference sequence). The CDR3 nucleotides read TGTGCCAGCAGTTTGAGAGGAGAACTAGCGGTGTACAATGAGCAGTTCTTC. This translates into CASSLRGELAVYNEQFF.

As DNA, the CDR3 is TGTGCCAGCAGTTCGTCGGGGACAGGGAACTACGAGCAGTACTTC. Its protein product is CASSSSGTGNYEQYF. The genes are TRBV6-5 and TRBJ2-7; 9 nucleotides match TRBD1. Germline CDR1 reads MNHEY; CDR2 reads SVGAGI. J lost 3 bases, V lost 4 bases, and 7 bases had no gene match. The CDR3 loop spans 15 amino acids.

The rearrangement uses TRBV4-3 and TRBJ2-1, with TRBD2 matching 8 bases. This CDR3 region has 16 residues. Unmatched junction bases numbered 7, after V lost 4 bases and J lost 2 bases. Germline CDR1 and CDR2: LGHNA and YSLEER. The CDR3 nucleotides read TGCGCCAGCAGCCCCGAGCGGGAGCCTACCTACAATGAGCAGTTCTTC. Translating it yields CASSPEREPTYNEQFF.

The J gene is TRBJ1-1, the V gene TRBV5-1; TRBD1 might be the D (5 bases). CDR1 is SGHRS, CDR2 YFSETQ, per germline. The ends were cut back, 1 base at V and 2 bases at J, with 9 bases in the middle. The CDR3 spans 14 residues. The DNA of the CDR3 is TGCGCCAGCAGCTTGACAGGCAAAAACACTGAAGCTTTCTTT. It translates to CASSLTGKNTEAFF.

The CDR3 DNA reads TGTGCCAGCAGTGCGGGATGGCGTAACTATGGCTACACCTTC. This translates into CASSAGWRNYGYTF. The rearrangement uses TRBV27 and TRBJ1-2; D remains unclear. Germline-derived CDR1 and CDR2 are MNHEY and SMNVEV (reference sequence). CDR3 size: 14 residues. Between the trimmed V and J ends, which lost 5 bases and 1 base, there was a span of 11 bases.

The chain combines TRBV14 with TRBJ2-5; 8 bases map to TRBD1. CDR1 is SGHDN and CDR2 is FVKESK in the germline V gene. J lost 0 bases, V lost 4 bases, and 7 bases had no gene match. This CDR3 is built from 16 residues. The CDR3 protein is CASSLEGQVNQETQYF. The CDR3 DNA sequence: TGTGCCAGCAGCCTAGAGGGACAGGTCAACCAAGAGACCCAGTACTTC.

CDR3 sequence reads: CASSRDRGMAGELFF. In DNA, the CDR3 is TGTGCCAGCAGCAGGGACAGGGGGATGGCCGGGGAGCTGTTTTTT. The chain recombines TRBV6-5 with TRBJ2-2; 11 bases are a match to TRBD1. Unmatched junction bases numbered 6, after V lost 6 bases and J lost 6 bases. The CDR3 contains 15 residues. Germline V gene lookup returns CDR1 MNHEY and CDR2 SVGAGI.

The chain employs TRBV5-5 and TRBJ2-2; 10 nucleotides line up with TRBD1. The CDR3 totals 16 residues. Germline trimming cut 4 bases from V and 4 bases from J; bases unmatched to any gene: 7. Germline V gene lookup returns CDR1 SGHKS and CDR2 YYEKEE (reference sequence). CDR3 in DNA: TGTGCCAGCAGCCCGAGAGGGGACAGGGGCACCGGGGAGCTGTTTTTT. This translates into CASSPRGDRGTGELFF.

This chain connects TRBV21-1 to TRBJ2-7; the listed D gene, TRBD1, was not tested against the DNA. TRBV21-1 is tagged as a pseudogene. The CDR3 runs to 15 residues. The CDR3 is CASSRIPDRLHEQYF. In DNA form, the CDR3 reads TGTGCCAGCAGCAGGATACCGGACAGGCTTCACGAGCAGTACTTC.

The chain joins TRBV7-6 to TRBJ2-7, with TRBD1 identical over 8 bases. CDR1 and CDR2 (germline): SGHVS, FNYEAQ. This CDR3 is built from 16 residues. J lost 3 bases, V lost 5 bases, and 12 bases had no gene match. This CDR3 is CASSQRYRTGHYEQYF. The DNA of the CDR3 is TGTGCCAGCAGCCAGAGGTACCGGACAGGGCACTACGAGCAGTACTTC.

This rearrangement joins TRBV7-9 to TRBJ2-1; TRBD1 agrees at 8 bases. CDR3 length: 12 amino acids. Germline-derived CDR1 and CDR2 are SEHNR and FQNEAQ (reference sequence). The trim removed 11 bases at V and 8 bases at J, leaving 8 bases unmatched. CDR3 residues: CAVVAGGYEQFF. CDR3 coding DNA: TGTGCCGTAGTGGCAGGGGGCTATGAGCAGTTCTTC.

This chain links TRBV10-1 with TRBJ2-7; D unresolved. CDR1 is WNHNN and CDR2 is SYGVQD in the germline V gene (reference sequence). The CDR3 sequence is 13 residues long. Between the trimmed V and J ends, which lost 6 bases and 7 bases, there was a span of 16 bases. The CDR3 nucleotides read TGCGCCAGCAGACTTCCAGCAGGTAGGGAGCAGTACTTC. It encodes CASRLPAGREQYF.